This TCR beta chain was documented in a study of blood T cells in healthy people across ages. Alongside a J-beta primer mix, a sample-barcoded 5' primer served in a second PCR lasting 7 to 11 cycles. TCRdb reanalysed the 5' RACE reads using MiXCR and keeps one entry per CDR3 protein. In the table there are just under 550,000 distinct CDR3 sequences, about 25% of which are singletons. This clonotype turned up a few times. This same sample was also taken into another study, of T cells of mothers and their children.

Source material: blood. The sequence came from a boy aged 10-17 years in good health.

CDR3 in amino acids: CASSFSGNYGYTF. CDR3 bases: TGTGCCAGCAGTTTTTCAGGGAACTATGGCTACACCTTC. This chain joins TRBV27 and TRBJ1-2; D is possibly TRBD1 (5 bases). Per germline, CDR1 MNHEY and CDR2 SMNVEV (reference sequence). There are 13 residues in the CDR3. V lost 3 bases and J lost 2, with 7 bases in between.